Below, 18 T cell receptor beta chains from the same sample are listed, as sequenced in a study of response to subunit inactivated influenza vaccine. TCRdb reanalysed the RT-PCR reads using MiXCR and keeps one entry per CDR3 protein. The sample has 700,000 to 900,000 distinct CDR3 sequences, around 20% seen once; the top ten hold more than 8.5%. The sequences come from PBMCs from blood, collected around 5 days after vaccination. The receptors here all came from a man in his fifties who received an inactivated influenza vaccine.

This clonotype was seen a handful of times. This sequence joins TRBV5-1 and TRBJ1-1; D gene ambiguous. Trimming pared 0 bases from V and 3 bases from J, leaving 15 bases between. Germline V gives CDR1 SGHRS, CDR2 YFSETQ. The CDR3 covers 16 residues. The CDR3 nucleotides are TGCGCCAGCAGCTTGGGACACGGGTCGTCTTACACTGAAGCTTTCTTT. Protein sequence: CASSLGHGSSYTEAFF.

The chain has TRBV29-1 and TRBJ2-5, with D perhaps matching TRBD1 (6 bases). CDR1 and CDR2 from the germline V gene are SQVTM and ANQGSEA. This CDR3 comprises 13 residues. V was clipped by 6 bases and J by 2 bases, with 13 bases between them. Written as DNA, the CDR3 is TGCAGCGTGGGCTGGACAGCTCAAGAGACCCAGTACTTC. It translates to CSVGWTAQETQYF. Complete variable domain (other parts from reference TRBV29-1 and TRBJ2-5): SAVISQKPSRDICQRGTSLTIQCQVDSQVTMMFWYRQQPGQSLTLIATANQGSEATYESGFVIDKFPISRPNLTFSTLTVSNMSPEDSSIYLCSVGWTAQETQYFGPGTRLLVL.

The chain joins TRBV29-1 to TRBJ2-7; perhaps D is TRBD1 or TRBD2 (5 bases each). The CDR3 is 12 amino acids. The germline V gene has CDR1 SQVTM and CDR2 ANQGSEA. CDR3 nucleotide sequence: TGCATCTGTTTGGGGGTCGACTACGAGCAGTACTTC. It yields the protein CICLGVDYEQYF.

The chain has TRBV20-1 and TRBJ2-1, with TRBD2 matching 11 bases. Germline values: CDR1 DFQATT, CDR2 SNEGSKA (reference sequence). This CDR3 has 14 residues. Trimming cost V 5 bases and J 4 bases; bases outside gene matches: 4. The CDR3: CSAVAGGAYNEQFF. The DNA for the CDR3 is TGCAGTGCTGTAGCGGGGGGGGCTTACAATGAGCAGTTCTTC.

This clonotype was seen a handful of times. The chain is built from TRBV27 and TRBJ2-7; tentatively, D is TRBD2 (6 bases). Germline V gene sequence: CDR1 MNHEY, CDR2 SMNVEV (reference sequence). Trimming stripped 6 bases from V and 6 bases from J, with 15 bases between. The CDR3 covers 13 residues. The CDR3 sequence is CASRVGGGSEQYF. The DNA of the CDR3 is TGTGCCAGCAGAGTCGGGGGAGGAAGCGAGCAGTACTTC.

The chain carries TRBV5-1 and TRBJ2-5; D uncertain. V lost 1 base and J 2 bases, leaving 12 bases between the germline ends. The CDR3 spans 15 residues. The V gene's germline CDR1 is SGHRS and CDR2 YFSETQ. CDR3 bases: TGCGCCAGCAGCTTGCTAAACCCGACTCAAGAGACCCAGTACTTC. The encoded protein is CASSLLNPTQETQYF.

This clonotype was counted a few times. The rearrangement joins TRBV5-5 to TRBJ2-5; D unclear. In germline, CDR1 is SGHKS, CDR2 YYEKEE (reference sequence). CDR3 size: 13 residues. V was clipped by 4 bases and J by 4 bases, with 11 bases between them. In DNA, the CDR3 is TGTGCCAGCAGCCCACCTCGTTTAGAGACCCAGTACTTC. This codes for CASSPPRLETQYF.

This chain connects TRBV18 to TRBJ2-6; 9 nucleotides agree with TRBD1. This CDR3 has 16 amino acids. J was trimmed by 2 bases and V by 6 bases; bases with no gene match: 5. CDR1 is KGHSH and CDR2 is LQKENI in the germline V gene. The CDR3 region is CASSGGQGTGANVLTF. As DNA, the CDR3 is TGTGCCAGCTCGGGTGGACAGGGGACTGGGGCCAACGTCCTGACTTTC.

Only a few counts were recorded for this clonotype. V gene TRBV6-2 or TRBV6-3 combines with J gene TRBJ2-3, with TRBD2 matching over 7 bases. CDR3 length: 15 residues. V lost 6 bases to trimming and J lost 0 bases; unmatched junction nucleotides: 6. Germline CDR1 reads MNHEY; CDR2 reads SVGEGT. CDR3: CASRNRTRSTDTQYF. Here the CDR3 DNA reads TGTGCCAGCAGAAACAGGACTAGAAGCACAGATACGCAGTATTTT.

The sample holds a few counts of this clonotype. The chain is built from TRBV12-3 or TRBV12-4 and TRBJ2-5; TRBD2 might be the D (5 bases). There are 13 residues in the CDR3. V was shortened by 4 bases and J by 5 bases, with 11 bases between the two germline ends. The chain's CDR3 is CASSSRAWETQYF. The CDR3 nucleotides read TGTGCCAGCAGTTCGAGGGCCTGGGAGACCCAGTACTTC.

This rearrangement joins TRBV20-1 to TRBJ2-1; D ambiguous. There are 15 residues in the CDR3. Trimming pared 1 base from V and 0 bases from J, leaving 10 bases between. Germline loops: CDR1 DFQATT, CDR2 SNEGSKA (reference sequence). The CDR3, as DNA: TGCAGTGCTAGAGTTTTGGATAGCTCCTACAATGAGCAGTTCTTC. Its protein is CSARVLDSSYNEQFF.

The rearrangement uses TRBV7-9 and TRBJ1-1; a possible D gene is TRBD1 (6 bases). Trimming shortened V by 4 bases and J by 4 bases, and 13 bases separated the two germline ends. The germline V gene encodes CDR1 SEHNR and CDR2 FQNEAQ (reference sequence). This CDR3 is built from 14 residues. CDR3 sequence (DNA): TGTGCCAGCAGCTCGACGGGGGCAGGCACTGAAGCTTTCTTT. Its translation: CASSSTGAGTEAFF.

The gene calls are TRBV6-1 and TRBJ2-1; TRBD1 or TRBD2 may be the D gene (5 bases each). Germline V gene lookup returns CDR1 MNHNS and CDR2 SASEGT. Trimming took 6 bases from V and 5 from J, leaving 20 bases between them. This CDR3 has 16 residues. The CDR3 loop is CASRQPGPSQHNEQFF. CDR3 coding DNA: TGTGCCAGCAGACAACCGGGGCCCAGCCAACACAATGAGCAGTTCTTC.

This clonotype was counted a few times. This chain uses TRBV15 with TRBJ2-1, with D possibly being TRBD1 or TRBD2 (6 bases each). Looked up from germline, CDR1 is LNHNV and CDR2 is YYDKDF (reference sequence). With 6 bases removed from V and 5 bases from J, the gap between germline ends came to 11 bases. This CDR3 has 13 residues. The CDR3 nucleotides are TGTGCCACCAGTAGGGGGGCCCACAATGAGCAGTTCTTC. It codes for CATSRGAHNEQFF.

This clonotype was detected a few times. For the CDR3, the DNA is TGTGCCAGCAGCTTAGTTGGGGCAGGCGGGCGAAATTCACCCCTCCACTTT. Protein sequence: CASSLVGAGGRNSPLHF. The chain has TRBV7-2 and TRBJ1-6; D possibly corresponds to TRBD1 (5 bases). The CDR3 length is 17 residues. The V end was cut by 1 base, the J end by 7 bases, with 17 bases between. The germline V gene encodes CDR1 SGHTA and CDR2 FQGNSA.

This chain connects TRBV4-2 to TRBJ1-2; TRBD1 agrees at 10 bases. The CDR3 runs to 15 residues. CDR1 and CDR2 from the germline V gene are LGHNA and YNFKEQ. Unmatched junction bases numbered 6, after V lost 3 bases and J lost 5 bases. The CDR3 DNA reads as TGTGCCAGCAGCCAGGACGGGACAGGGGTTTATGGCTACACCTTC. Translating gives CASSQDGTGVYGYTF.

This clonotype was observed many times. This rearrangement joins TRBV15 to TRBJ2-7; D gene ambiguous. Trimming took off 5 bases at V and 2 bases at J, with 16 bases between the two ends. The CDR3 extends over 15 amino acids. Per germline, CDR1 LNHNV and CDR2 YYDKDF (reference sequence). CDR3 sequence (DNA): TGTGCCACCAGCGAAATCCCTGCGTCGGCCTACGAGCAGTACTTC. This gives the protein CATSEIPASAYEQYF. Supplemented by reference TRBV15 and TRBJ2-7, the full variable domain reads DAMVIQNPRYQVTQFGKPVTLSCSQTLNHNVMYWYQQKSSQAPKLLFHYYDKDFNNEADTPDNFQSRRPNTSFCFLDIRSPGLGDTAMYLCATSEIPASAYEQYFGPGTRLTVT.

V gene TRBV7-9 combines with J gene TRBJ1-3, with TRBD1 matching 7 bases. The V segment lost 0 bases and the J segment 2 bases; nucleotides outside the gene matches: 7. Germline V gene data show CDR1 as SEHNR and CDR2 as FQNEAQ (reference sequence). This CDR3 has 17 amino acids. The CDR3 loop reads CASSLAGTDRTGNTIYF. The CDR3 bases are TGTGCCAGCAGCTTAGCCGGGACAGACCGCACTGGAAACACCATATATTTT.